This T cell receptor (beta chain) was sequenced during a study of T-cell reconstitution after alpha-beta-depleted transplantation in children. CDR1 and CDR2 (germline): SEHNR, FQNEAQ (reference sequence). This CDR3 has 15 amino acids. The V and J ends lost 5 bases and 5 bases, in that order; junction bases with no gene match: 9. The TCRbeta library incorporated unique molecular identifiers. One entry per CDR3 protein, called by TCRdb with MiXCR from the PCR reads. The table shows 250,000 to 400,000 distinct CDR3 sequences, with around 25% occurring only once. Points from the study as a whole: Some patients owed their high day-60 TCRbeta diversity to surviving recipient T cells and thymic progenitors. One year after transplant, T-cell counts and diversity came mostly from newly produced T cells. It was reported that alpha-beta T cells came from several hundred expanded graft clones (about two months after transplant).

In this sample, this clonotype turned up a few times. The antigen remains undetermined. This TCR came from a male patient younger than 18 who had a stem cell transplant for acute lymphoblastic leukemia, so the T cells may come from the graft donor. The V gene is TRBV7-9, the J gene TRBJ1-5; the match to TRBD1 covers 7 bases. Sample: PBMCs, mostly from graft donor cells, taken 180 days after TCRalphabeta/CD19-depleted stem cell transplant. CDR3 amino acids: CASSKPTGPDQPQHF. CDR3 sequence (DNA): TGTGCCAGCAGCAAACCGACAGGGCCTGATCAGCCCCAGCATTTT.